What follows describes a single T cell receptor (beta chain). Physicians reached a diagnosis by relying on clinical symptoms, serum thyroxine, TRAb, thyroid ultrasound and orbital computed tomography. CDR1 is SGHNT and CDR2 is YYREEE in the germline V gene (reference sequence). CDR3 length: 14 residues. Trimming stripped 2 bases from V and 2 bases from J, with 11 bases between. This record belongs to a study of Graves' ophthalmopathy and Graves' hyperthyroidism. CDR3 regions of TCR beta were amplified from RNA transcripts. HTBI-primed first-round RT-PCR preceded second-round multiplex PCR. Using its own MiXCR run on the multiplex PCR reads, TCRdb lists one record per CDR3 protein. The sample consists of 650,000 to 900,000 distinct CDR3 sequences, 40% of them appearing once.

The TCR comes from an adult man with Graves' ophthalmopathy. This chain uses TRBV5-4 with TRBJ2-7; D may correspond to TRBD1 or TRBD2 (5 bases each). The sample consisted of peripheral blood. The CDR3 region is CASSFPGTTYEQYF. The CDR3 DNA reads as TGTGCCAGCAGCTTTCCGGGGACCACCTACGAGCAGTACTTC.